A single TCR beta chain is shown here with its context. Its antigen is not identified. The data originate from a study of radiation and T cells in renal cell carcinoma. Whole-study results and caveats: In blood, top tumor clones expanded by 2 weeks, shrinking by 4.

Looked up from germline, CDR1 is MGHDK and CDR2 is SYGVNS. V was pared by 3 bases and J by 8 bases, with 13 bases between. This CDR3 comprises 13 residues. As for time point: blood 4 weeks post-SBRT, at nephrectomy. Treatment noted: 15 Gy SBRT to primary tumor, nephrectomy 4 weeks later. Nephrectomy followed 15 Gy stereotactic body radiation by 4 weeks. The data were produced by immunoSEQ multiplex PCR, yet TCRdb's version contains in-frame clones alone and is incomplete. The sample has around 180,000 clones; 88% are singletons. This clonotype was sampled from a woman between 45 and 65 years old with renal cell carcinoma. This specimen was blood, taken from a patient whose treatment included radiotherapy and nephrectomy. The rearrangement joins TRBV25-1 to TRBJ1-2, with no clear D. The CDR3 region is CASSEASWEGYTF. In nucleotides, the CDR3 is TGTGCCAGCAGTGAGGCTTCCTGGGAGGGCTACACCTTC.